One sample yielded the 28 T cell receptor beta chains listed below, sequenced in a study of memory B cells and T cells in multiple sclerosis. These TCRs are of unknown antigen specificity. Separate sequencing covered autoproliferating (CFSE-dim) and non-proliferating (CFSE-high) T cells from stimulus-free culture. Pooled replicate wells came from about 5x10^7 CFSE-labeled PBMCs cultured about seven days without stimulus. The data were produced by immunoSEQ multiplex PCR, yet TCRdb's version contains in-frame clones alone and is incomplete. The sample shows about 32,000 clones, approximately 85% of them seen only once. Sequenced: PBMCs from blood kept in culture. The receptors derive from a human donor with multiple sclerosis.

The chain couples TRBV7-6 to TRBJ2-1; the match to TRBD2 covers 14 bases. The CDR3 covers 15 residues. V shed 1 base, J shed 9 bases, and the junction held 2 bases outside the gene matches. The germline CDR1 and CDR2 sequences are SGHVS and FNYEAQ. The CDR3: CASSLGTSGGSEQFF. The CDR3 DNA reads TGTGCCAGCAGCTTAGGGACTAGCGGGGGGTCTGAGCAGTTCTTC. Complete variable domain (other parts from reference TRBV7-6 and TRBJ2-1): GAGVSQSPRYKVTKRGQDVALRCDPISGHVSLYWYRQALGQGPEFLTYFNYEAQQDKSGLPNDRFSAERPEGSISTLTIQRTEQRDSAMYRCASSLGTSGGSEQFFGPGTRLTVL.

This chain connects TRBV5-6 to TRBJ1-6, with 7 bases fitting TRBD1. The CDR3 loop spans 15 amino acids. The junction had 5 bases not matched to a gene; V was cut back by 3 bases and J by 5 bases. Germline loops: CDR1 SGHDT, CDR2 YYEEEE. CDR3 nucleotides: TGTGCCAGCAGCTGGGGGGGACAGCATAATTCACCCCTCCACTTT. Its translation is CASSWGGQHNSPLHF.

The chain carries TRBV14 and TRBJ1-2; 10 bases fit TRBD1. Germline lookup yields CDR1 SGHDN and CDR2 FVKESK. V lost 4 bases to trimming and J lost 5 bases; unmatched junction nucleotides: 7. This CDR3 region has 15 residues. The CDR3 DNA reads TGTGCCAGCAGCCGGGACAGGGGCGTCTGGTATGGCTACACCTTC. Translation gives CASSRDRGVWYGYTF. Full variable domain (remainder filled in from reference TRBV14 and TRBJ1-2): EAGVTQFPSHSVIEKGQTVTLRCDPISGHDNLYWYRRVMGKEIKFLLHFVKESKQDESGMPNNRFLAERTGGTYSTLKVQPAELEDSGVYFCASSRDRGVWYGYTFGSGTRLTVV.

The V and J genes are TRBV6-1 and TRBJ1-5; the match to TRBD1 covers 8 bases. Trimming at V came to 6 bases and at J to 7 bases, leaving 8 bases not matched to a gene. Germline assignment: CDR1 MNHNS and CDR2 SASEGT. The CDR3 runs to 14 residues. The CDR3 coding sequence is TGTGCCAGCAGCCCTGGGACAGGCGGGCAGCCCCAGCATTTT. Protein product: CASSPGTGGQPQHF.

The V gene is TRBV28, the J gene TRBJ1-5; no definite D call. Germline assignment: CDR1 MDHEN and CDR2 SYDVKM. The CDR3 contains 13 residues. Trimming pared 6 bases from V and 3 bases from J, leaving 9 bases between. The CDR3 is CASSPQHNQPQHF. DNA of the CDR3: TGTGCCAGCAGCCCTCAGCACAATCAGCCCCAGCATTTT.

The chain links TRBV11-2 to TRBJ2-7; no definite D call. With 0 bases removed from V and 3 bases from J, the gap between germline ends came to 6 bases. This CDR3 contains 13 residues. Per germline, CDR1 SGHAT and CDR2 FQNNGV. The CDR3, as DNA: TGTGCCAGCAGCTTAGATTTAGGCTACGAGCAGTACTTC. The encoded protein is CASSLDLGYEQYF.

V and J are TRBV2 and TRBJ1-1, with D unclear. Germline V gene data show CDR1 as SNHLY and CDR2 as FYNNEI. This CDR3 is built from 13 residues. V gave up 1 base and J gave up 5 bases, with 8 bases separating them. For the CDR3, the DNA is TGTGCCAGCAGTGAAGGGACTTTGACTGAAGCTTTCTTT. Protein: CASSEGTLTEAFF.

V is TRBV19 and J is TRBJ2-7; D is unclear. This CDR3 is 12 amino acids long. V lost 4 bases and J 0 bases, leaving 4 bases between the germline ends. Germline CDR1 reads LNHDA; CDR2 reads SQIVND (reference sequence). Written as DNA, the CDR3 is TGTGCCAGTAGTAGTAGCTCCTACGAGCAGTACTTC. Amino acids: CASSSSSYEQYF.

This chain joins TRBV2 and TRBJ1-5, with D possibly TRBD1 on 6 matching bases. Trimming removed 4 bases at V and 2 bases at J, with 15 bases between. The germline V gene has CDR1 SNHLY and CDR2 FYNNEI. The CDR3 length is 16 residues. CDR3 loop: CASSGNRVRGNQPQHF. The CDR3 region has the DNA TGTGCCAGCAGTGGAAACAGGGTGAGGGGCAATCAGCCCCAGCATTTT.

The CDR3 sequence is CAWSRGHEQFF. CDR3 coding DNA: TGTGCCTGGAGCCGGGGCCATGAGCAGTTCTTC. The J gene is TRBJ2-1, the V gene TRBV30; either TRBD1 or TRBD2 may supply D (5 bases each). The V gene's germline CDR1 is GTSNPN and CDR2 SVGIG (reference sequence). CDR3 length equals 11 residues. Trimming took 3 bases from V and 8 from J, leaving 8 bases between them.

The chain uses TRBV11-3 and TRBJ2-3; 7 bases fit TRBD2. The germline CDR1 and CDR2 sequences are SGHNT and YENEEA. V shed 3 bases, J shed 6 bases, and the junction held 6 bases outside the gene matches. This CDR3 is 14 amino acids long. CDR3 sequence: CASSLSGIADTQYF. The DNA of the CDR3 is TGTGCCAGCAGCTTGAGCGGGATAGCGGATACGCAGTATTTT.

The count of this clone is one. J is TRBJ1-3 and V is TRBV4-1, with 8 bases aligning to TRBD1. CDR1 is MGHRA and CDR2 is YSYEKL in the germline V gene. V lost 3 bases and J lost 4; bases outside the gene matches: 2. The CDR3 extends over 14 amino acids. Written as DNA, the CDR3 is TGCGCCAGCAGCCACAGACAGGGGGGAAACACCATATATTTT. This codes for CASSHRQGGNTIYF.

The chain combines TRBV18 with TRBJ2-1; 11 bases fit TRBD2. The CDR3 totals 16 residues. CDR1 KGHSH and CDR2 LQKENI come from the germline V gene. Trimming at V came to 5 bases and at J to 1 base, leaving 4 bases not matched to a gene. Here the CDR3 reads CASSTSGSGSYNEQFF. The CDR3 bases are TGTGCCAGCTCAACTAGCGGGAGTGGGTCCTACAATGAGCAGTTCTTC.

This clone was detected only a few times. The genes are TRBV7-9 and TRBJ2-7; D unresolved. Germline lookup yields CDR1 SEHNR and CDR2 FQNEAQ (reference sequence). The V end lost 3 bases, the J end lost 2 bases, and 2 bases lay between the germline ends. This CDR3 has 11 residues. The DNA of the CDR3 is TGTGCCAGCAGCTTGACCTACGAGCAGTACTTC. Translated, it gives CASSLTYEQYF.

This clone was counted once. The gene calls are TRBV2 and TRBJ2-1; D possibly corresponds to TRBD2 (6 bases). Germline CDR1 reads SNHLY; CDR2 reads FYNNEI. The CDR3 covers 17 residues. V gave up 8 bases and J gave up 0 bases, with 20 bases separating them. The CDR3: CASGVEGRLHSYNEQFF. The CDR3 nucleotides are TGTGCCAGCGGCGTGGAGGGGCGCCTCCACTCCTACAATGAGCAGTTCTTC.

This sequence joins TRBV4-1 and TRBJ2-5; D unresolved. Germline loops: CDR1 MGHRA, CDR2 YSYEKL. V lost 0 bases to trimming and J lost 2 bases, with 16 bases between them. The CDR3 length is 17 residues. The CDR3 DNA sequence: TGCGCCAGCAGCCAAGATCCCGGCAGGTTGGGGCAAGAGACCCAGTACTTC. Translated, it gives CASSQDPGRLGQETQYF.

The chain employs TRBV6-5 and TRBJ2-1, with 8 bases aligning to TRBD2. The junction had 11 bases not matched to a gene; V was cut back by 2 bases and J by 8 bases. The CDR3 loop spans 16 amino acids. The germline V gene encodes CDR1 MNHEY and CDR2 SVGAGI. The CDR3 sequence: CASSYGGSGRPHEQFF. Written as DNA, the CDR3 is TGTGCCAGCAGTTACGGGGGGAGCGGGAGACCCCATGAGCAGTTCTTC.

The chain carries TRBV6-6 and TRBJ2-3, with 10 nucleotides matching TRBD2. The CDR3 consists of 16 residues. The V and J ends lost 6 bases and 6 bases, in that order; junction bases with no gene match: 12. Germline V CDR1 and CDR2: MNHNY, SVGAGI (reference sequence). The DNA for the CDR3 is TGTGCCAGCAGCCCTAAAGCGGGGGGGCGTAAGGATACGCAGTATTTT. Translated, it gives CASSPKAGGRKDTQYF.

CDR3 sequence reads: CASSAMSSYEQYF. The CDR3 DNA reads TGTGCCAGCAGCGCGATGAGCTCCTACGAGCAGTACTTC. The chain joins TRBV7-6 to TRBJ2-7; D not certain. The CDR3 is 13 amino acids. Germline V gene sequence: CDR1 SGHVS, CDR2 FNYEAQ. With 5 bases removed from V and 0 bases from J, the gap between germline ends came to 8 bases.

This sequence joins TRBV19 and TRBJ1-4; D unclear. This CDR3 is built from 14 residues. Looked up from germline, CDR1 is LNHDA and CDR2 is SQIVND (reference sequence). Trimming pared 6 bases from V and 6 bases from J, leaving 14 bases between. The CDR3, as DNA: TGTGCCAGTAGGTTGGAGAGCACTCATGAAAAACTGTTTTTT. Amino acids: CASRLESTHEKLFF.

This clone was observed once. This sequence joins TRBV2 and TRBJ1-1; D unclear. Trimming shortened V by 8 bases and J by 8 bases, and 15 bases separated the two germline ends. CDR1 is SNHLY, CDR2 FYNNEI, per germline. The CDR3 is made up of 12 amino acids. CDR3 residues: CASEDFKKEAFF. The CDR3 bases are TGTGCCAGCGAAGATTTTAAAAAAGAAGCTTTCTTT.

As regards this clone: Other DNA variants within this sample encode the same CDR3. The chain employs TRBV27 and TRBJ1-1, with 8 positions matching TRBD1. Trimming cost V 6 bases and J 9 bases; bases outside gene matches: 15. The germline V gene has CDR1 MNHEY and CDR2 SMNVEV (reference sequence). This CDR3 contains 15 residues. CDR3 in amino acids: CASSPQGQGAIKAFF. DNA of the CDR3: TGTGCCAGCAGCCCACAGGGTCAGGGGGCGATTAAAGCTTTCTTT.

This clone was detected once. The chain joins TRBV6-1 to TRBJ2-1; 11 bases align to TRBD2. V lost 3 bases, J lost 4 bases, and 8 bases stayed unmatched. Per the germline V gene, CDR1 is MNHNS and CDR2 is SASEGT. This CDR3 region has 17 residues. The CDR3 protein is CASSEGLAGGPYNEQFF. For the CDR3, the DNA is TGTGCCAGCAGTGAGGGGCTAGCGGGAGGTCCATACAATGAGCAGTTCTTC.

The CDR3 sequence is CASSFITSGRAGEQFF. In nucleotides, the CDR3 is TGTGCCAGCAGTTTTATCACTAGCGGGAGGGCCGGAGAGCAGTTCTTC. The chain carries TRBV27 and TRBJ2-1; 13 positions agree with TRBD2. Trimming cost V 3 bases and J 10 bases; bases outside gene matches: 9. CDR1 MNHEY and CDR2 SMNVEV come from the germline V gene (reference sequence). This CDR3 has 16 residues.

The V and J genes are TRBV9 and TRBJ2-5, with 7 positions matching TRBD2. J lost 0 bases, V lost 5 bases, and 7 bases had no gene match. The CDR3 covers 15 residues. Germline values: CDR1 SGDLS, CDR2 YYNGEE. CDR3 sequence (DNA): TGTGCCAGCAGGCGGGGGATAGTAGACCAAGAGACCCAGTACTTC. Translated: CASRRGIVDQETQYF. The full variable domain, in which reference TRBV9 and TRBJ2-5 provide the parts outside the CDR3, is DSGVTQTPKHLITATGQRVTLRCSPRSGDLSVYWYQQSLDQGLQFLIQYYNGEERAKGNILERFSAQQFPDLHSELNLSSLELGDSALYFCASRRGIVDQETQYFGPGTRLLVL.

V usage is TRBV13 and J usage is TRBJ2-3; TRBD2 matches 10 bases. V dropped 5 bases and J dropped 1; count of bases not matched to a gene: 3. The CDR3 is 15 residues long. Germline V gene sequence: CDR1 PRHDT, CDR2 FYEKMQ (reference sequence). CDR3 sequence reads: CASSLLAGGTDTQYF. CDR3 DNA: TGTGCCAGCAGCCTGCTAGCGGGAGGCACAGATACGCAGTATTTT.

A word on this clone: The junction departs from germline at one end; a sequencing error may be responsible. The rearrangement uses TRBV2 and TRBJ1-2; D unresolved. This CDR3 spans 11 amino acids. Germline V gene data show CDR1 as SNHLY and CDR2 as FYNNEI. The CDR3 region has the DNA TGTGCCAGTCTGGGTTCGGGGTCCGTGATCTTC. This encodes CASLGSGSVIF.

The rearrangement links TRBV2 to TRBJ1-3, with 9 bases lining up with TRBD1. Germline trimming cut 6 bases from V and 11 bases from J; bases unmatched to any gene: 8. The germline gives CDR1 SNHLY, CDR2 FYNNEI. The CDR3 length is 13 residues. CDR3 loop: CASSRDRELAIYF. The CDR3, as DNA: TGTGCCAGCAGCCGGGACAGGGAGCTGGCCATATATTTT.